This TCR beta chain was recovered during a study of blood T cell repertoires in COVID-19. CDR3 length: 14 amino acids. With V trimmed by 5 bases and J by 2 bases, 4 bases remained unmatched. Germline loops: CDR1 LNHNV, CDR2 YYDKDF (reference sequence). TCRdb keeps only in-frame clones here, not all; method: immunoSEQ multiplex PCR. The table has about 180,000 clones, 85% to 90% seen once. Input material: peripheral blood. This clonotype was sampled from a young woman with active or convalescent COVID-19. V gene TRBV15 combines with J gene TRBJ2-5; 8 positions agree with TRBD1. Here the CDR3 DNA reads TGTGCCACCAGCTCTTGGACAGGGCAAGAGACCCAGTACTTC. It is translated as CATSSWTGQETQYF.